The 27 T cell receptor beta chains given below trace back to one sample, sequenced in a study of Graves' ophthalmopathy and Graves' hyperthyroidism (dated by TCRdb to 2016 to 2019). The instrument was an Illumina HiSeq 2000. TCR beta CDR3 regions were amplified from RNA transcripts for repertoire sequencing. The first round of RT-PCR was done with HTBI primers and the Qiagen OneStep RT-PCR kit, and was followed by a second round of multiplex PCR, then size selection and purification. The public reads were quality trimmed at Q25 with fastp and then assembled into clones with MiXCR by TCRdb, keeping productive beta chains. All rows with the same CDR3 protein become a single entry with the most common DNA and genes. The sample table holds about 220,000 distinct CDR3 sequences, of which approximately 21% were seen once. 43% of the sample is taken by the ten largest. Sequencing input: peripheral blood. Receptors originate from a woman aged 45-59 years with Graves' ophthalmopathy. Donor details come from another sample of the same person, matched by shared clones.

This clonotype occurred many times. The rearrangement uses TRBV15 and TRBJ1-6; D unresolved. The CDR3 spans 13 residues. Trimming removed 4 bases from V and 7 bases from J, with 8 bases in between. Germline V CDR1 and CDR2: LNHNV, YYDKDF (reference sequence). CDR3 protein: CATSNPNNSPLHF. For the CDR3, the DNA is TGTGCCACCAGCAACCCCAACAATTCACCCCTCCACTTT.

This clonotype was seen repeatedly, ten times or more. This chain uses TRBV6-5 with TRBJ2-5; TRBD1 matches at 11 bases. Losses at the gene ends were 1 base for V and 1 base for J; bases not matched to a gene: 2. The CDR3 covers 16 residues. Looked up from germline, CDR1 is MNHEY and CDR2 is SVGAGI. The CDR3 sequence is CASSYLGTGGQETQYF. CDR3 bases: TGTGCCAGCAGTTACTTAGGGACAGGGGGCCAAGAGACCCAGTACTTC.

This clonotype has a count of ten or more. The V gene is TRBV6-5, the J gene TRBJ2-7; D is ambiguous. Germline CDR1 is MNHEY and CDR2 is SVGAGI. V was trimmed by 2 bases and J by 0 bases, leaving 20 bases between them. This CDR3 contains 18 residues. CDR3 bases: TGTGCCAGCAGTTACACCCTCCCCTCGGGTTCCGACTCCTACGAGCAGTACTTC. The encoded protein is CASSYTLPSGSDSYEQYF.

The table lists this clonotype with a few counts. The chain uses TRBV18 and TRBJ2-7; D may correspond to TRBD1 or TRBD2 (5 bases each). The CDR3 loop spans 14 amino acids. From germline, CDR1 is KGHSH and CDR2 LQKENI. V lost 3 bases and J 2 bases, leaving 11 bases between the germline ends. Written as DNA, the CDR3 is TGTGCCAGCTCACCGGGACGGGTAACCTACGAGCAGTACTTC. Protein sequence: CASSPGRVTYEQYF.

This clonotype occurred many times. The chain couples TRBV28 to TRBJ1-6, with 8 bases fitting TRBD1. Germline V gives CDR1 MDHEN, CDR2 SYDVKM. CDR3 length: 15 amino acids. Unmatched junction bases numbered 7, after V lost 5 bases and J lost 7 bases. The CDR3 DNA reads TGTGCCAGCAGTATTACGGACAGGGCGAATTCACCCCTCCACTTT. Residues: CASSITDRANSPLHF. The full variable domain, in which reference TRBV28 and TRBJ1-6 provide the parts outside the CDR3, is DVKVTQSSRYLVKRTGEKVFLECVQDMDHENMFWYRQDPGLGLRLIYFSYDVKMKEKGDIPEGYSVSREKKERFSLILESASTNQTSMYLCASSITDRANSPLHFGNGTRLTVT.

This clonotype was detected many times. The chain has TRBV11-2 and TRBJ1-5; weak D call: TRBD1 (6 bases). CDR3 length equals 16 residues. Germline CDR1 is SGHAT and CDR2 is FQNNGV. V was pared by 5 bases and J by 2 bases, with 16 bases between. The CDR3 loop reads CASSERGGAGNQPQHF. Written as DNA, the CDR3 is TGTGCCAGCAGCGAACGGGGGGGCGCAGGCAATCAGCCCCAGCATTTT.

The chain carries TRBV12-5 and TRBJ2-7; 7 bases are a match to TRBD1. CDR3 length: 14 amino acids. Germline V lookup: CDR1 LGHNT, CDR2 FRNRAP. V dropped 5 bases and J dropped 5; count of bases not matched to a gene: 9. CDR3 nucleotides: TGTGCTAGTGGTCGAGTGATAGGGGGCCACGAGCAGTACTTC. Encoded protein: CASGRVIGGHEQYF.

This clonotype was seen repeatedly, ten times or more. The rearrangement uses TRBV12-3 or TRBV12-4 and TRBJ2-7; possibly TRBD1 for D (5 bases). Trimming pared 3 bases from V and 0 bases from J, leaving 9 bases between. The CDR3 spans 14 residues. The chain's CDR3 is CASSLLGLSYEQYF. Written as DNA, the CDR3 is TGTGCCAGCAGTTTGCTGGGGCTCTCCTACGAGCAGTACTTC.

The table lists this clonotype with many counts. V usage is TRBV6-5 and J usage is TRBJ2-7, with D possibly being TRBD2 (7 bases). Germline V gives CDR1 MNHEY, CDR2 SVGAGI. CDR3 length: 15 amino acids. Trimming removed 0 bases from V and 2 bases from J, with 11 bases in between. CDR3 coding DNA: TGTGCCAGCAGTTACTCGCGGGGGCCTACCTACGAGCAGTACTTC. It encodes CASSYSRGPTYEQYF.

This clonotype occurred a few times. The chain joins TRBV11-2 to TRBJ2-5; 8 bases agree with TRBD2. CDR1 is SGHAT, CDR2 FQNNGV, per germline. The CDR3 extends over 13 amino acids. Trimming at V came to 5 bases and at J to 11 bases, leaving 10 bases not matched to a gene. CDR3 nucleotide sequence: TGTGCCAGCAGCCTGGTGGTAGCGGGAACACAGTACTTC. Protein product: CASSLVVAGTQYF.

This clonotype was found many times. This chain joins TRBV19 and TRBJ1-1; D perhaps matches TRBD1 (5 bases). The CDR3 consists of 17 residues. V lost 2 bases to trimming and J lost 1 base, with 17 bases between them. Germline loops: CDR1 LNHDA, CDR2 SQIVND (reference sequence). The CDR3 DNA sequence: TGTGCCAGTAGTATAAAGTCTATCACGGGGCGGAACACTGAAGCTTTCTTT. Translating it yields CASSIKSITGRNTEAFF.

This clonotype appeared a few times. The chain joins TRBV7-8 to TRBJ1-1, with D perhaps TRBD1 (6 bases). The CDR3 spans 15 residues. CDR1 is SGHVS, CDR2 FQNEAQ, per germline. V was cut by 5 bases and J by 4 bases, with 17 bases left in between. The chain's CDR3 is CASSMSRGQGTEAFF. The CDR3 DNA follows: TGTGCCAGCAGCATGTCCAGGGGCCAGGGCACTGAAGCTTTCTTT. The full variable domain, rest sourced from reference TRBV7-8 and TRBJ1-1, is GAGVSQSPRYKVAKRGQDVALRCDPISGHVSLFWYQQALGQGPEFLTYFQNEAQLDKSGLPSDRFFAERPEGSVSTLKIQRTQQEDSAVYLCASSMSRGQGTEAFFGQGTRLTVV.

The J gene is TRBJ1-1, the V gene TRBV11-2; D uncertain. CDR1 and CDR2 (germline): SGHAT, FQNNGV. V lost 1 base and J 1 base, leaving 10 bases between the germline ends. The CDR3 consists of 15 residues. This CDR3 is CASSLVPGGNTEAFF. The CDR3 bases are TGTGCCAGCAGCTTAGTTCCGGGTGGGAACACTGAAGCTTTCTTT.

This clonotype appeared a few times. The genes are TRBV18 and TRBJ2-3; TRBD2 matches at 7 bases. Trimming at V came to 3 bases and at J to 4 bases, leaving 13 bases not matched to a gene. CDR3 length equals 17 residues. Germline V lookup: CDR1 KGHSH, CDR2 LQKENI. The CDR3 DNA is TGTGCCAGCTCACCTGCCGGGGTGGGAGGGCCGGCAGATACGCAGTATTTT. Its translation: CASSPAGVGGPADTQYF.

There are a few counts of this clonotype. The chain couples TRBV20-1 to TRBJ2-4; 10 nucleotides match TRBD2. V gave up 3 bases and J gave up 3 bases; unmatched junction bases: 8. CDR3 length equals 16 residues. CDR1 is DFQATT and CDR2 is SNEGSKA in the germline V gene (reference sequence). The CDR3 loop is CSARSPSGRGKNIQYF. CDR3 DNA sequence: TGCAGTGCTAGGAGCCCTAGCGGGAGAGGCAAAAACATTCAGTACTTC.

The V gene is TRBV2, the J gene TRBJ2-7, with D possibly TRBD2 on 5 matching bases. This CDR3 is 14 amino acids long. V lost 4 bases to trimming and J lost 2 bases, with 12 bases between them. The germline gives CDR1 SNHLY, CDR2 FYNNEI. CDR3 coding DNA: TGTGCCAGCAGTGTGGAGGCAGGTCCCTACGAGCAGTACTTC. This sequence encodes CASSVEAGPYEQYF.

This clonotype was seen ten or more times. V gene TRBV11-1 combines with J gene TRBJ1-3, with a weak D call TRBD1 (5 bases). Trimming removed 2 bases at V and 2 bases at J, with 13 bases between. There are 16 residues in the CDR3. The germline CDR1 and CDR2 sequences are SGHAT and FQDESV (reference sequence). CDR3: CASSLLEGKTGNTIYF. The CDR3, as DNA: TGTGCCAGCAGCTTACTCGAGGGGAAGACTGGAAACACCATATATTTT.

In its sample, this clonotype was seen a few times. The chain joins TRBV14 to TRBJ1-1; D might be TRBD1 (6 bases). The CDR3 runs to 13 residues. Germline V gene lookup returns CDR1 SGHDN and CDR2 FVKESK. The ends were cut back, 3 bases at V and 6 bases at J, with 11 bases in the middle. CDR3 residues: CASSHLGGAEAFF. CDR3 sequence (DNA): TGTGCCAGCAGCCATCTCGGGGGCGCTGAAGCTTTCTTT.

This clonotype was recorded at least ten times. This chain links TRBV2 with TRBJ2-5; possible D gene TRBD2, 5 bases. Germline V gene data show CDR1 as SNHLY and CDR2 as FYNNEI. V lost 6 bases and J 4 bases, leaving 18 bases between the germline ends. The CDR3 spans 15 residues. The CDR3 nucleotides read TGTGCCAGCAGCCTCGGGGAGAGCGTACGAGAGACCCAGTACTTC. It yields the protein CASSLGESVRETQYF.

This clonotype was observed a handful of times. The chain links TRBV11-2 to TRBJ2-1, with 11 nucleotides matching TRBD2. Losses at the gene ends were 6 bases for V and 9 bases for J; bases not matched to a gene: 10. Germline V lookup: CDR1 SGHAT, CDR2 FQNNGV. The CDR3 totals 15 residues. The CDR3 loop reads CASRMTSGEGSEQFF. In DNA, the CDR3 is TGTGCCAGCAGGATGACTAGCGGGGAGGGGTCTGAGCAGTTCTTC.

This clonotype was observed many times. The chain employs TRBV6-1 and TRBJ2-7; no definite D call. Trimming removed 6 bases from V and 2 bases from J, with 17 bases in between. CDR1 and CDR2 from the germline V gene are MNHNS and SASEGT. The CDR3 contains 15 residues. The CDR3 DNA reads TGTGCCAGCAGCCTCGAAGAAGGGTTCACCTACGAGCAGTACTTC. Its protein product is CASSLEEGFTYEQYF.

The table lists this clonotype with many counts. The V and J genes are TRBV28 and TRBJ1-1; D remains ambiguous. The V and J ends lost 6 bases and 4 bases respectively, with 9 bases between them. CDR3 length: 12 residues. The germline CDR1 and CDR2 sequences are MDHEN and SYDVKM. The CDR3 sequence: CASSVGFTEAFF. CDR3 sequence (DNA): TGTGCCAGCAGCGTGGGTTTCACTGAAGCTTTCTTT.

This clonotype was counted at least ten times. The chain links TRBV9 to TRBJ2-7, with D possibly TRBD1 on 5 matching bases. The V and J ends lost 0 bases and 3 bases respectively, with 13 bases between them. Germline loops: CDR1 SGDLS, CDR2 YYNGEE. The CDR3 totals 15 residues. DNA for the CDR3: TGTGCCAGCAGCGTAGGGGGCGACAGAAACTACGAGCAGTACTTC. As protein: CASSVGGDRNYEQYF.

This clonotype was observed a few times. The chain joins TRBV28 to TRBJ2-2, with D maybe TRBD2 (6 bases). Germline V CDR1 and CDR2: MDHEN, SYDVKM. V lost 2 bases and J lost 4, with 14 bases in between. The CDR3 length is 16 residues. The CDR3 protein is CASSLRRGEGTGELFF. CDR3 sequence (DNA): TGTGCCAGCAGTTTAAGGAGGGGAGAGGGCACCGGGGAGCTGTTTTTT.

This clonotype was recorded many times. The V gene is TRBV7-3, the J gene TRBJ1-1, with a weak D call TRBD1 (5 bases). CDR3 length: 14 residues. Trimming cost V 5 bases and J 3 bases, with 13 bases left between them. Germline V gives CDR1 SGHTA, CDR2 FQGTGA. CDR3 nucleotide sequence: TGTGCCAGCAGCCCCGGGACTTCTTACACTGAAGCTTTCTTT. Translation gives CASSPGTSYTEAFF.

This clonotype was seen ten or more times. The V and J genes are TRBV6-2 or TRBV6-3 and TRBJ1-1, with 7 positions matching TRBD1. V lost 2 bases and J lost 0; bases outside the gene matches: 12. Germline values: CDR1 MNHEY, CDR2 SVGEGT. This CDR3 has 18 amino acids. The CDR3 sequence: CASSYPPYRGRMNTEAFF. CDR3 bases: TGTGCCAGCAGTTACCCCCCGTACAGGGGCAGAATGAACACTGAAGCTTTCTTT.

This clonotype was seen ten or more times. The rearrangement links TRBV7-3 to TRBJ2-2; unclear D gene. The germline V and J ends were trimmed by 5 bases and 6 bases, with 7 bases remaining between them. The CDR3 covers 12 residues. Germline V lookup: CDR1 SGHTA, CDR2 FQGTGA. CDR3 DNA sequence: TGTGCCAGCAGCCACGTTTCCGGGGAGCTGTTTTTT. Residues: CASSHVSGELFF.